This record concerns one TCR beta chain sequence. Assay used: immunoSEQ multiplex PCR; TCRdb lists only in-frame clones, some missing. The data contain some 57,000 clones, roughly 88% of them singletons. These data come from a study of blood T cell repertoires in COVID-19. The overall study: The analysed material was cDNA or gDNA that came from T cells, B-cell-depleted T cells, or PBMCs.

What was sequenced was peripheral blood. This TCR came from a woman of 80 years or more with acute or convalescent COVID-19.

As DNA, the CDR3 is TGTGCCAGCAGGCGGGAGGGCCTGGCCGGGGAGCTGTTTTTT. Protein: CASRREGLAGELFF. The chain recombines TRBV27 with TRBJ2-2, with TRBD2 identical over 9 bases. The germline V gene encodes CDR1 MNHEY and CDR2 SMNVEV (reference sequence). Trimming cost V 6 bases and J 6 bases; bases outside gene matches: 5. CDR3 length equals 14 residues.